Presented here are 15 T cell receptor beta chains from one specimen sequenced in a study of T-cell reconstitution after alpha-beta-depleted transplantation in children. Preparation of the TCRbeta library was carried out with unique molecular identifiers. TCRdb used MiXCR to reprocess the PCR reads, holding one entry per CDR3 protein. The sample holds under 750,000 distinct CDR3 sequences, under 30% seen once. The sequenced sample was PBMCs, mostly from graft donor cells, obtained 360 days after TCRalphabeta/CD19-depleted stem cell transplant. Receptor source: a boy younger than two who had a stem cell transplant for acute myeloid leukemia, so the T cells may come from the graft donor.

This clonotype has at least ten counts. The chain employs TRBV7-2 and TRBJ2-7; D is uncertain. The germline V and J ends were trimmed by 3 bases and 6 bases, with 12 bases remaining between them. Germline V gene sequence: CDR1 SGHTA, CDR2 FQGNSA. This CDR3 contains 13 residues. The CDR3 DNA is TGTGCCAGCAGCTTTTCATCAGGTTTCGAGCAGTACGTC. Translation gives CASSFSSGFEQYV.

This clonotype was seen ten or more times. This chain connects TRBV29-1 to TRBJ2-1; 10 bases are a match to TRBD1. This CDR3 has 15 residues. CDR1 and CDR2 (germline): SQVTM, ANQGSEA. The junction had 10 bases not matched to a gene; V was cut back by 5 bases and J by 6 bases. CDR3 amino acids: CSVHQGTGAVNEQFF. DNA for the CDR3: TGCAGCGTTCACCAGGGGACAGGGGCCGTCAATGAGCAGTTCTTC.

This clonotype came up a few times. This sequence joins TRBV4-3 and TRBJ2-1, with D tentatively TRBD1 or TRBD2 (6 bases each). The CDR3 runs 17 residues. The V and J ends lost 0 bases and 4 bases respectively, with 16 bases between them. Looked up from germline, CDR1 is LGHNA and CDR2 is YSLEER. The CDR3 coding sequence is TGCGCCAGCAGCCAAGAGGGGGCGGGGATACGATACAATGAGCAGTTCTTC. This codes for CASSQEGAGIRYNEQFF.

Written as DNA, the CDR3 is TGCAGTGCTAACTCAGCGGGGAGCTCCTACAATGAGCAGTTCTTC. Protein sequence: CSANSAGSSYNEQFF. The chain joins TRBV20-1 to TRBJ2-1, with 7 positions matching TRBD2. This CDR3 comprises 15 residues. Germline loops: CDR1 DFQATT, CDR2 SNEGSKA (reference sequence). With V trimmed by 4 bases and J by 0 bases, 6 bases remained unmatched.

The sample holds a few counts of this clonotype. The chain uses TRBV28 and TRBJ1-4; D may be TRBD1 (5 bases). V dropped 7 bases and J dropped 8 bases, with 17 bases sitting between them. The CDR3 runs to 14 residues. Germline V gene sequence: CDR1 MDHEN, CDR2 SYDVKM. CDR3 coding DNA: TGTGCCAGCACTCCTCGGGGGACTAGGGAAAAACTGTTTTTT. It encodes CASTPRGTREKLFF.

This clonotype turned up a few times. The chain has TRBV20-1 and TRBJ1-2; D remains ambiguous. Germline CDR1 and CDR2: DFQATT and SNEGSKA (reference sequence). Trimming stripped 3 bases from V and 2 bases from J, with 7 bases between. The CDR3 is 12 residues long. In DNA, the CDR3 is TGCAGTGCTAGTTTAGGGAACTATGGCTACACCTTC. Residues: CSASLGNYGYTF.

This clonotype was seen a handful of times. V gene TRBV20-1 combines with J gene TRBJ2-7, with D possibly being TRBD1 (5 bases). In germline, CDR1 is DFQATT, CDR2 SNEGSKA (reference sequence). CDR3 length: 14 amino acids. The V gene lost 0 bases and the J gene lost 6 bases, with 15 bases spanning the gap. The DNA for the CDR3 is TGCAGTGCTAGAGATCAGGGAACTGTACCCGAGCAGTACTTC. Translated, it gives CSARDQGTVPEQYF.

This clonotype has only a few counts. J is TRBJ2-1 and V is TRBV9; D is perhaps TRBD1 or TRBD2 (5 bases each). V was clipped by 10 bases and J by 3 bases, with 14 bases between them. CDR3 length: 13 amino acids. CDR1 is SGDLS and CDR2 is YYNGEE in the germline V gene. CDR3 protein: CASRGANYNEQFF. The CDR3 DNA follows: TGTGCCTCTCGAGGGGCCAACTACAATGAGCAGTTCTTC. Together with reference TRBV9 and TRBJ2-1, the CDR3 gives the full variable domain: DSGVTQTPKHLITATGQRVTLRCSPRSGDLSVYWYQQSLDQGLQFLIQYYNGEERAKGNILERFSAQQFPDLHSELNLSSLELGDSALYFCASRGANYNEQFFGPGTRLTVL.

This clonotype came up a few times. This rearrangement joins TRBV20-1 to TRBJ1-4, with D unclear. There are 16 residues in the CDR3. The V gene lost 0 bases and the J gene lost 2 bases, with 13 bases spanning the gap. The V gene's germline CDR1 is DFQATT and CDR2 SNEGSKA (reference sequence). In DNA form, the CDR3 reads TGCAGTGCTAGAGACTTCACAGTCGGCACTAATGAAAAACTGTTTTTT. Protein: CSARDFTVGTNEKLFF.

This clonotype has at least ten counts. The chain combines TRBV7-2 with TRBJ1-5, with D possibly being TRBD1 (5 bases). The germline V gene has CDR1 SGHTA and CDR2 FQGNSA. The ends were cut back, 5 bases at V and 3 bases at J, with 8 bases in the middle. The CDR3 has 13 amino acids. CDR3 sequence (DNA): TGTGCCAGCAGCCTAGGGGCCAATCAGCCCCAGCATTTT. It is translated as CASSLGANQPQHF.

This chain uses TRBV19 with TRBJ1-1; D might be TRBD1 (5 bases). The CDR3 is 15 residues long. Trimming removed 5 bases from V and 2 bases from J, with 15 bases in between. Germline CDR1 is LNHDA and CDR2 is SQIVND (reference sequence). The CDR3 loop reads CASSRQGAGNTEAFF. For the CDR3, the DNA is TGTGCCAGTAGTCGGCAGGGAGCGGGAAACACTGAAGCTTTCTTT.

This chain uses TRBV20-1 with TRBJ1-3; 10 nucleotides agree with TRBD1. Germline V gene lookup returns CDR1 DFQATT and CDR2 SNEGSKA (reference sequence). Trimming at V came to 5 bases and at J to 6 bases, leaving 4 bases not matched to a gene. The CDR3 runs 13 residues. DNA of the CDR3: TGCAGTGCTTCGACAGGGGGCGAAAACACCATATATTTT. Its translation is CSASTGGENTIYF.

The chain employs TRBV28 and TRBJ1-5; D may be TRBD1 (6 bases). Looked up from germline, CDR1 is MDHEN and CDR2 is SYDVKM. Trimming stripped 5 bases from V and 2 bases from J, with 16 bases between. There are 16 residues in the CDR3. In DNA, the CDR3 is TGTGCCAGCAGTCCCTACAGGGAGGGAGGCAATCAGCCCCAGCATTTT. Protein product: CASSPYREGGNQPQHF.

This clonotype appeared many times. The V and J genes are TRBV20-1 and TRBJ1-1, with 7 bases that match TRBD1. V dropped 1 base and J dropped 4; count of bases not matched to a gene: 9. This CDR3 contains 15 residues. The germline V gene has CDR1 DFQATT and CDR2 SNEGSKA (reference sequence). CDR3 region: CSARVSGGVSTEAFF. CDR3 DNA: TGCAGTGCTAGAGTGTCAGGGGGAGTTAGCACTGAAGCTTTCTTT.

Concerning this clonotype: A much bigger clone sits one base away, suggesting this may be a read error. CDR3 region: CASSQFQDREGEEQYF. CDR3 DNA: TGTGCCAGCAGCCAATTCCAGGACAGGGAGGGCGAGGAGCAGTACTTC. The chain recombines TRBV14 with TRBJ2-7; D may be TRBD1 (8 bases). The CDR3 loop spans 16 amino acids. Between the trimmed V and J ends, which lost 2 bases and 7 bases, there was a span of 21 bases. The V gene's germline CDR1 is SGHDN and CDR2 FVKESK.